The 24 T cell receptor beta chains below all came from one sample that was sequenced in a study of spatial heterogeneity in lung cancer. Noted time point: sample taken at primary tumor resection. The sequenced material consisted of unsorted whole RNA from tumor, nontumor lung or frozen PBMC. TCRdb re-derived calls from the 5' RACE reads in MiXCR, one entry per CDR3 protein. The sample lists under 13,000 distinct CDR3 sequences; roughly 6.2% were seen once. Sequences were derived from PBMCs, sampled at surgery. Every receptor here comes from a male donor with early-stage non-small cell lung cancer.

At least ten counts were recorded for this clonotype. With the library built for alpha chains, this beta chain is off target and its frequency is not meaningful. The V call is TRBV9, the J call TRBJ1-2; D is perhaps TRBD1 (5 bases). The germline CDR1 and CDR2 sequences are SGDLS and YYNGEE. This CDR3 is 15 amino acids long. V dropped 4 bases and J dropped 8 bases, with 21 bases sitting between them. In DNA form, the CDR3 reads TGTGCCAGCAGCCCCTACCTTATAACAGGTGACGGCTACACCTTC. This translates into CASSPYLITGDGYTF.

The sample holds many counts of this clonotype. This beta chain was picked up by a library intended for alpha chains and is off target, so its count carries little meaning. V and J are TRBV5-6 and TRBJ2-7; 10 nucleotides align to TRBD2. J was trimmed by 3 bases and V by 0 bases; bases with no gene match: 9. CDR1 and CDR2 from the germline V gene are SGHDT and YYEEEE. The CDR3 runs to 17 residues. The CDR3 DNA reads as TGTGCCAGCAGCTTGGCTCTTAGCGGGAGGTTCGACTACGAGCAGTACTTC. This sequence encodes CASSLALSGRFDYEQYF.

Only one count was recorded for this clonotype. As an off-target read in a library built for alpha chains, this beta chain has a frequency of little significance. V and J are TRBV29-1 and TRBJ2-2; tentatively, D is TRBD2 (6 bases). This CDR3 is 15 amino acids long. V was pared by 7 bases and J by 0 bases, with 15 bases between. Germline V lookup: CDR1 SQVTM, CDR2 ANQGSEA. CDR3 region: CSASGRLSNTGELFF. The CDR3 bases are TGCAGCGCATCCGGGAGACTGTCGAACACCGGGGAGCTGTTTTTT.

The table lists this clonotype with many counts. Mismatch with germline at one junction end may stem from a read error. Since it is a stray read in a library aimed at alpha chains, this beta chain has a size that is not meaningful. This chain joins TRBV11-2 and TRBJ2-3; 7 bases match TRBD2. Germline V gene sequence: CDR1 SGHAT, CDR2 FQNNGV. The CDR3 extends over 15 amino acids. In DNA form, the CDR3 reads TGTGCCAGCAGTTTAGCGGGCGCCGGGGCAGATACGCAGTATTTT. Translated, it gives CASSLAGAGADTQYF.

This clonotype has only a few counts. The library was designed around alpha chains, so this beta chain is a stray read whose abundance carries little weight. This chain joins TRBV5-4 and TRBJ2-5, with a tentative D call TRBD1 (6 bases). This CDR3 is 15 amino acids long. V was pared by 7 bases and J by 5 bases, with 21 bases between. Germline CDR1 SGHNT, CDR2 YYREEE (reference sequence). The CDR3: CASSRGGSGLETQYF. CDR3 sequence (DNA): TGTGCCAGCTCCAGGGGCGGCTCTGGTTTGGAGACCCAGTACTTC. The full variable domain, completed using reference TRBV5-4 and TRBJ2-5, is ETGVTQSPTHLIKTRGQQVTLRCSSQSGHNTVSWYQQALGQGPQFIFQYYREEENGRGNFPPRFSGLQFPNYSSELNVNALELDDSALYLCASSRGGSGLETQYFGPGTRLLVL.

In regard to this clonotype: A much larger clone differs by one base, so this may be a read error. Being off target in a library aimed at alpha chains, this beta chain has a size of little meaning. This chain connects TRBV2 to TRBJ1-1, with D unclear. This CDR3 spans 15 amino acids. Germline loops: CDR1 SNHLY, CDR2 FYNNEI. The DNA of the CDR3 is TGTGCCAGCAGTAAAGCGCTTCCCACGGCCACTGAAGCTTTCTTT. This sequence encodes CASSKALPTATEAFF. Drawing the rest from reference TRBV2 and TRBJ1-1, the complete variable domain is EPEVTQTPSHQVTQMGQEVILRCVPISNHLYFYWYRQILGQKVEFLVSFYNNEISEKSEIFDDQFSVERPDGSNFTLKIRSTKLEDSAMYFCASSKALPTATEAFFGQGTRLTVV.

This clonotype was recorded many times. Within a library made for alpha chains, this beta chain is off target, and its count is uninformative. The chain links TRBV11-2 to TRBJ2-6; possible D gene TRBD1, 5 bases. V shed 5 bases and J shed 1 base, with 9 bases lying between them. Germline lookup yields CDR1 SGHAT and CDR2 FQNNGV. The CDR3 is 15 residues long. CDR3 sequence reads: CASSQGLSGANVLTF. The CDR3, as DNA: TGTGCCAGCAGCCAGGGCCTTTCTGGGGCCAACGTCCTGACTTTC. Variable domain in full (rest from reference TRBV11-2 and TRBJ2-6): EAGVAQSPRYKIIEKRQSVAFWCNPISGHATLYWYQQILGQGPKLLIQFQNNGVVDDSQLPKDRFSAERLKGVDSTLKIQPAKLEDSAVYLCASSQGLSGANVLTFGAGSRLTVL.

Points on this clonotype: An end of the junction does not agree with germline; a read error may underlie this. This beta chain is an unintended read in a library built for alpha chains; its size means little. V is TRBV3-1 and J is TRBJ2-4, with D tentatively TRBD2 (5 bases). Germline V lookup: CDR1 LGHDT, CDR2 YNNKEL (reference sequence). The CDR3 consists of 15 residues. The CDR3 protein is CARSQDPSGINIQYF. As DNA, the CDR3 is TGTGCCCGCAGCCAAGACCCCTCGGGGATAAACATTCAGTACTTC.

This clonotype was found a few times. This beta chain is an unintended read in a library built for alpha chains; its size means little. CDR3 loop: CSATGTGVGPEAFF. CDR3 DNA sequence: TGCAGTGCGACCGGGACAGGGGTTGGCCCTGAAGCTTTCTTT. The chain is built from TRBV20-1 and TRBJ1-1, with TRBD1 identical over 10 bases. Per germline, CDR1 DFQATT and CDR2 SNEGSKA (reference sequence). Trimming took 6 bases from V and 6 from J; bases not matched to a gene: 10. This CDR3 is 14 amino acids long.

This clonotype was found a few times. Little can be read into the size of this beta chain, an off-target read in a library designed for alpha chains. The chain has TRBV19 and TRBJ1-5; tentative D call: TRBD1 (6 bases). The germline gives CDR1 LNHDA, CDR2 SQIVND (reference sequence). V lost 8 bases to trimming and J lost 0 bases, with 11 bases between them. The CDR3 contains 14 residues. CDR3 sequence: CASLTGNSNQPQHF. The CDR3 bases are TGTGCCAGTCTTACAGGGAATAGCAATCAGCCCCAGCATTTT.

Turning to this clonotype: As an off-target read in a library built for alpha chains, this beta chain has a frequency of little significance. The chain uses TRBV11-2 and TRBJ1-1; D is perhaps TRBD1 (6 bases). This CDR3 spans 17 amino acids. V was cut by 4 bases and J by 1 base, with 19 bases left in between. Germline CDR1 reads SGHAT; CDR2 reads FQNNGV. The CDR3 DNA reads TGTGCCAGCAGCTCCGGGGGCCGGGGGAGGACGAACACTGAAGCTTTCTTT. Translation: CASSSGGRGRTNTEAFF.

The sample holds many counts of this clonotype. Since the library was made to target alpha chains, this beta chain is a stray read and its abundance is not meaningful. V gene TRBV23-1 combines with J gene TRBJ2-3; TRBD2 matches at 12 bases. TRBV23-1 is reported as an ORF; its role is uncertain. The V and J ends lost 4 bases and 4 bases, in that order; junction bases with no gene match: 0. There are 14 residues in the CDR3. The CDR3 nucleotides read TGCGCCAGCAGTCCTAGCGGGGGGGCAGATACGCAGTATTTT. Translated, it gives CASSPSGGADTQYF.

This clonotype has more than one count but fewer than ten. This beta chain is an unintended read in a library built for alpha chains; its size means little. J is TRBJ2-5 and V is TRBV19, with 7 bases matching TRBD1. Germline loops: CDR1 LNHDA, CDR2 SQIVND (reference sequence). CDR3 length: 13 residues. V lost 9 bases, J lost 2 bases, and 6 bases stayed unmatched. The CDR3 sequence is CASRDSTQETQYF. CDR3 sequence (DNA): TGTGCCAGCCGGGACAGTACTCAAGAGACCCAGTACTTC.

The table lists this clonotype with many counts. This beta chain slipped into a library made for alpha chains as a stray read, so its size is not meaningful. V gene TRBV27 combines with J gene TRBJ2-5; D remains ambiguous. The CDR3 length is 13 residues. With 0 bases removed from V and 0 bases from J, the gap between germline ends came to 2 bases. In germline, CDR1 is MNHEY, CDR2 SMNVEV (reference sequence). The CDR3 here is CASSLSYQETQYF. CDR3 nucleotide sequence: TGTGCCAGCAGTTTATCGTACCAAGAGACCCAGTACTTC.

This clonotype was found many times. This beta chain came through as a stray read in a library set up for alpha chains, and its size says little. The chain links TRBV20-1 to TRBJ2-7; 12 bases fit TRBD2. This CDR3 is built from 15 residues. Looked up from germline, CDR1 is DFQATT and CDR2 is SNEGSKA (reference sequence). The J segment lost 3 bases and the V segment lost 4 bases, leaving 7 bases of the junction unmatched. The CDR3 sequence is CSAMRLAGEFYEQYF. The CDR3 DNA sequence: TGCAGTGCTATGAGACTAGCGGGAGAGTTCTACGAGCAGTACTTC.

Sample share makes this clonotype medium-sized (0.01 to 0.1%). This beta chain is a stray sequence in a library constructed for alpha chains; its clone size is not meaningful. The J gene is TRBJ2-2, the V gene TRBV29-1, with a possible D match to TRBD1 (6 bases). This CDR3 is built from 14 residues. Germline V lookup: CDR1 SQVTM, CDR2 ANQGSEA. Trimming shortened V by 2 bases and J by 0 bases, and 7 bases separated the two germline ends. Here the CDR3 reads CSVEQGTNTGELFF. The CDR3 nucleotides are TGCAGCGTTGAACAGGGGACGAACACCGGGGAGCTGTTTTTT.

This clonotype was recorded many times. As an off-target read in a library built for alpha chains, this beta chain has a frequency of little significance. The chain is built from TRBV5-1 and TRBJ2-7; 10 bases line up with TRBD2. This CDR3 spans 16 amino acids. V lost 4 bases to trimming and J lost 2 bases; unmatched junction nucleotides: 9. Germline V gene sequence: CDR1 SGHRS, CDR2 YFSETQ. This CDR3 is CASSSTSGTTPYEQYF. The DNA for the CDR3 is TGCGCCAGCAGCAGTACTAGCGGGACCACCCCCTACGAGCAGTACTTC.

This clonotype was seen repeatedly, ten times or more. A library made for alpha chains picked up this beta chain off target, so its size means little. This chain connects TRBV4-3 to TRBJ1-3; 7 bases agree with TRBD1. Trimming cost V 0 bases and J 4 bases; bases outside gene matches: 6. Looked up from germline, CDR1 is LGHNA and CDR2 is YSLEER. The CDR3 is made up of 16 amino acids. DNA for the CDR3: TGCGCCAGCAGCCAAGACTCAACAGGGGTAGGAAACACCATATATTTT. Translation: CASSQDSTGVGNTIYF.

In the case of this clonotype: A library made for alpha chains picked up this beta chain off target, so its size means little. The chain combines TRBV29-1 with TRBJ1-1; 8 nucleotides line up with TRBD1. The CDR3 extends over 12 amino acids. Germline CDR1 and CDR2: SQVTM and ANQGSEA. J gave up 4 bases and V 4 bases, and 2 bases lay outside the gene matches. The CDR3 nucleotides read TGCAGCGTTGCCACAGGGGGCACTGAAGCTTTCTTT. Translation gives CSVATGGTEAFF.

There are a few counts of this clonotype. The library was prepared for alpha chains; this beta chain is a stray read, so its frequency means little. The chain recombines TRBV5-1 with TRBJ2-1; 9 nucleotides match TRBD1. The CDR3 is 15 residues long. Germline V gene data show CDR1 as SGHRS and CDR2 as YFSETQ. J lost 3 bases, V lost 3 bases, and 4 bases had no gene match. Written as DNA, the CDR3 is TGCGCCAGCAGCTCCGGGACAGGGCGCTACAATGAGCAGTTCTTC. Its protein product is CASSSGTGRYNEQFF.

This clonotype came up a few times. This beta chain is off target for a library built for alpha chains, so its abundance means little. The J gene is TRBJ1-1, the V gene TRBV30, with D hard to call. Germline lookup yields CDR1 GTSNPN and CDR2 SVGIG (reference sequence). This CDR3 contains 13 residues. V lost 0 bases to trimming and J lost 2 bases, with 7 bases between them. Written as DNA, the CDR3 is TGTGCCTGGAGTGTAGCAGACAACACTGAAGCTTTCTTT. Its translation: CAWSVADNTEAFF.

This clonotype was observed at least ten times. Little can be read into the size of this beta chain, an off-target read in a library designed for alpha chains. The rearrangement uses TRBV11-2 and TRBJ2-7; D gene unclear. V was trimmed by 5 bases and J by 2 bases, leaving 10 bases between them. Germline CDR1 SGHAT, CDR2 FQNNGV. There are 13 residues in the CDR3. CDR3 nucleotides: TGTGCCAGCAGCGTCTCGATCGCCTACGAGCAGTACTTC. Encoded protein: CASSVSIAYEQYF.

This clonotype has a count of ten or more. Being off target in a library aimed at alpha chains, this beta chain has a size of little meaning. CDR3 coding DNA: TGTGCCAGCAGTTACCGCACAGGGGCCTATGGCTACACCTTC. Amino acid sequence: CASSYRTGAYGYTF. This chain uses TRBV6-2 or TRBV6-3 with TRBJ1-2; TRBD1 matches 7 bases. The CDR3 spans 14 residues. Trimming took 2 bases from V and 4 from J; bases not matched to a gene: 4. CDR1 and CDR2 from the germline V gene are MNHEY and SVGEGT.

This clonotype was observed at least ten times. This beta chain is off target for a library built for alpha chains, so its abundance means little. The V and J genes are TRBV9 and TRBJ2-1, with TRBD2 matching 14 bases. Germline V gives CDR1 SGDLS, CDR2 YYNGEE. The CDR3 is 15 residues long. V was clipped by 2 bases and J by 12 bases; unmatched bases: 7. DNA of the CDR3: TGTGCCAGCAGCGTCGGACTAGCGGGGGGCCAGGGGCAGTTCTTC. Its protein is CASSVGLAGGQGQFF. The complete variable domain, with remaining parts taken from reference TRBV9 and TRBJ2-1, reads DSGVTQTPKHLITATGQRVTLRCSPRSGDLSVYWYQQSLDQGLQFLIQYYNGEERAKGNILERFSAQQFPDLHSELNLSSLELGDSALYFCASSVGLAGGQGQFFGPGTRLTVL.